What follows describes a single TCR beta chain. V gave up 0 bases and J gave up 0 bases, with 3 bases separating them. The germline CDR1 and CDR2 sequences are GTSNPN and SVGIG (reference sequence). The CDR3 covers 14 residues. The entry originates in a study of shared clonotypes between healthy human individuals. The method was immunoSEQ multiplex PCR; TCRdb's version includes in-frame clones alone and lacks a portion of them. The profile shows approximately 2,300,000 clones, around 93% of them singletons. This chain links TRBV30 with TRBJ2-6; D remains unclear. This sequence was found in a young man in good health. Some clones in this sample may be carry-over from other donors' samples. The sequenced sample was naive CD4+ T cells from PBMCs. Subset of the sample: CD45RA+ positively selected. CDR3 in amino acids: CAWSVPSGANVLTF. DNA for the CDR3: TGTGCCTGGAGTGTACCCTCTGGGGCCAACGTCCTGACTTTC.